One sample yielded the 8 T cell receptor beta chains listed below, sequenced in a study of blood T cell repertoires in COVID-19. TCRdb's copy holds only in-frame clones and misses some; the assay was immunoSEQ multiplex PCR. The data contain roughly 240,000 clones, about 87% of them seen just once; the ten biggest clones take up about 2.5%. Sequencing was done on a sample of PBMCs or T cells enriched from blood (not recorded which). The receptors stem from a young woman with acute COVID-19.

CDR3 in amino acids: CATGGDRYITGELFF. Here the CDR3 DNA reads TGTGCCACTGGCGGCGACCGGTATATCACCGGGGAGCTGTTTTTT. The chain is built from TRBV19 and TRBJ2-2; D gene uncertain. The CDR3 sequence is 15 residues long. Germline CDR1 LNHDA, CDR2 SQIVND (reference sequence). V dropped 10 bases and J dropped 4 bases, with 19 bases sitting between them.

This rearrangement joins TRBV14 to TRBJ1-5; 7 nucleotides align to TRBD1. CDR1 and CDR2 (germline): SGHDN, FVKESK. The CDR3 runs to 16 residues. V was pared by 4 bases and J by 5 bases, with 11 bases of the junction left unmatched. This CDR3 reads CASSPPGTVIYQPQHF. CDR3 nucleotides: TGTGCCAGCAGCCCCCCTGGGACAGTGATATATCAGCCCCAGCATTTT.

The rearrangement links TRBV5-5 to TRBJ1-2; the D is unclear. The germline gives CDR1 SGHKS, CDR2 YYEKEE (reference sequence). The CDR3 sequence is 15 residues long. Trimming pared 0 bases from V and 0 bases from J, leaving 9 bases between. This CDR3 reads CASSLGDISNYGYTF. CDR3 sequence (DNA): TGTGCCAGCAGCTTGGGAGACATCTCTAACTATGGCTACACCTTC. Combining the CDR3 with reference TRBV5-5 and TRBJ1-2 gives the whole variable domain DAGVTQSPTHLIKTRGQQVTLRCSPISGHKSVSWYQQVLGQGPQFIFQYYEKEERGRGNFPDRFSARQFPNYSSELNVNALLLGDSALYLCASSLGDISNYGYTFGSGTRLTVV.

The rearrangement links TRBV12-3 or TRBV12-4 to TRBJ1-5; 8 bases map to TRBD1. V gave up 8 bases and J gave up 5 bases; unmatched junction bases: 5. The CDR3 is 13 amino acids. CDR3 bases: TGTGCCAGCGACAGGGGCTCTTATCAGCCCCAGCATTTT. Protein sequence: CASDRGSYQPQHF.

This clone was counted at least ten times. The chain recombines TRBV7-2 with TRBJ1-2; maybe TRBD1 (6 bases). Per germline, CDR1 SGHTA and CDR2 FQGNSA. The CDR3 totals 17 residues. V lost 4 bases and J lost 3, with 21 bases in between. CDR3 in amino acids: CASSSSWGGLGHYGYTF. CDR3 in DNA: TGTGCCAGCAGCTCCTCGTGGGGGGGCCTAGGGCACTATGGCTACACCTTC.

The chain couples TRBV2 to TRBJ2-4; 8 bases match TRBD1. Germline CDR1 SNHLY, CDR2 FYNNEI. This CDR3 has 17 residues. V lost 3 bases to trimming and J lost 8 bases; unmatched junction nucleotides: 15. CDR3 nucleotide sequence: TGTGCCAGCAGTGAGTGGGAACAGGGGGAACCCGATGACATTCAGTACTTC. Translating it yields CASSEWEQGEPDDIQYF.

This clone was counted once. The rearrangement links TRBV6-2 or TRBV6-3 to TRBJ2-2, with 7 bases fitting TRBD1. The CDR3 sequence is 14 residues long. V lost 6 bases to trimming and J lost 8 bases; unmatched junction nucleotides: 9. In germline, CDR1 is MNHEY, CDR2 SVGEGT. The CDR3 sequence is CASSHTPGQGELFF. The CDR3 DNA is TGTGCCAGCAGCCACACCCCGGGACAGGGGGAGCTGTTTTTT.

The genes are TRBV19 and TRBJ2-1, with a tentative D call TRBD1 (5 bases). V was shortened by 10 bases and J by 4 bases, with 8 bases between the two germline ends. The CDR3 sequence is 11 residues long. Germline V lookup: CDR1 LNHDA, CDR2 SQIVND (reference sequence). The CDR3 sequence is CATDSYNEQFF. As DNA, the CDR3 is TGTGCCACAGACAGTTACAATGAGCAGTTCTTC.